The 14 T cell receptor beta chains below were found in one sample sequenced in a study of OX40 agonist ivuxolimab in advanced cancers. Profiling relied on immunoSEQ multiplex PCR, and the TCRdb table lists in-frame clones only, not all of them. The sample shows around 35,000 clones, roughly 80% of them seen only once. The sample consisted of CD4+ or CD8+ T cells sorted from blood, taken in a trial of the OX40 agonist ivuxolimab. The receptors were sampled from an adult with an advanced solid tumor such as melanoma, head and neck, liver or kidney cancer.

The chain carries TRBV6-5 and TRBJ1-2; no clear D. Deletions cut 0 bases from V and 8 bases from J, with 13 bases between. The CDR3 has 14 residues. Germline V gives CDR1 MNHEY, CDR2 SVGAGI. The CDR3 nucleotides are TGTGCCAGCAGTTACTCTGGGGAAACGGGAGGCTACACCTTC. Residues: CASSYSGETGGYTF.

This chain uses TRBV5-4 with TRBJ1-1; a weak D match, TRBD1 (5 bases). The CDR3 covers 15 residues. The germline CDR1 and CDR2 sequences are SGHNT and YYREEE (reference sequence). Trimming shortened V by 0 bases and J by 4 bases, and 13 bases separated the two germline ends. CDR3 in amino acids: CASSLAPGLGTEAFF. In nucleotides, the CDR3 is TGTGCCAGCAGCTTGGCCCCGGGGCTGGGCACTGAAGCTTTCTTT.

This chain connects TRBV5-1 to TRBJ2-2; 9 positions agree with TRBD2. V lost 6 bases to trimming and J lost 5 bases; unmatched junction nucleotides: 5. The CDR3 runs 14 residues. CDR1 is SGHRS, CDR2 YFSETQ, per germline. CDR3 sequence (DNA): TGCGCCAGCAATCCGGCGGGAGGGACCGGGGAGCTGTTTTTT. Translated: CASNPAGGTGELFF.

The rearrangement links TRBV27 to TRBJ2-3, with 14 bases matching TRBD2. This CDR3 comprises 17 residues. The germline CDR1 and CDR2 sequences are MNHEY and SMNVEV (reference sequence). V dropped 5 bases and J dropped 3; count of bases not matched to a gene: 7. The CDR3, as DNA: TGTGCCAGCAGTCCCGGGACTAGCGGGAGTAGAACAGATACGCAGTATTTT. Protein sequence: CASSPGTSGSRTDTQYF.

V gene TRBV4-1 combines with J gene TRBJ2-1; 7 nucleotides align to TRBD2. The V gene's germline CDR1 is MGHRA and CDR2 YSYEKL. Losses at the gene ends were 4 bases for V and 4 bases for J; bases not matched to a gene: 10. This CDR3 comprises 16 residues. CDR3 residues: CASSRIRGVGYNEQFF. CDR3 bases: TGCGCCAGCAGCCGCATACGGGGGGTGGGATACAATGAGCAGTTCTTC.

In this sample, this clone turned up once. The gene calls are TRBV5-6 and TRBJ1-2, with 7 bases fitting TRBD1. The CDR3 is 14 residues long. With 4 bases clipped from V and 2 bases from J, the junction kept 5 bases outside the gene matches. The germline CDR1 and CDR2 sequences are SGHDT and YYEEEE. CDR3 nucleotide sequence: TGTGCCAGCAGCACAAAACAGGGGAACTATGGCTACACCTTC. Protein: CASSTKQGNYGYTF.

This chain connects TRBV6-5 to TRBJ2-5; D may be TRBD2 (7 bases). The length of the CDR3 is 15 residues. V lost 0 bases and J 4 bases, leaving 12 bases between the germline ends. Germline V gene data show CDR1 as MNHEY and CDR2 as SVGAGI. CDR3 sequence: CASSYSGGALETQYF. The CDR3 region has the DNA TGTGCCAGCAGTTACTCAGGGGGGGCTCTAGAGACCCAGTACTTC.

This rearrangement joins TRBV18 to TRBJ1-5; 9 bases agree with TRBD1. The CDR3 sequence is 15 residues long. Germline CDR1 reads KGHSH; CDR2 reads LQKENI. With V trimmed by 5 bases and J by 7 bases, 9 bases remained unmatched. The chain's CDR3 is CASSNRDRVRQPQHF. The CDR3 DNA follows: TGTGCCAGCTCAAACCGGGACAGGGTGAGACAGCCCCAGCATTTT.

Sample share makes this clone large. The gene calls are TRBV5-6 and TRBJ2-4, with 8 positions matching TRBD2. J lost 0 bases, V lost 4 bases, and 6 bases had no gene match. Germline V gives CDR1 SGHDT, CDR2 YYEEEE. The CDR3 runs to 16 residues. The CDR3 DNA sequence: TGTGCCAGCAGCCGAGCGGGGGTCGTAGCCAAAAACATTCAGTACTTC. It encodes CASSRAGVVAKNIQYF. The full variable domain, with the rest looked up from reference TRBV5-6 and TRBJ2-4, is DAGVTQSPTHLIKTRGQQVTLRCSPKSGHDTVSWYQQALGQGPQFIFQYYEEEERQRGNFPDRFSGHQFPNYSSELNVNALLLGDSALYLCASSRAGVVAKNIQYFGAGTRLSVL.

The chain is built from TRBV7-8 and TRBJ2-1; D remains ambiguous. From germline, CDR1 is SGHVS and CDR2 FQNEAQ. The CDR3 loop spans 17 amino acids. Trimming pared 1 base from V and 3 bases from J, leaving 16 bases between. CDR3 protein: CASSLVDRIAHYNEQFF. Here the CDR3 DNA reads TGTGCCAGCAGCTTAGTGGATCGCATAGCCCACTACAATGAGCAGTTCTTC.

The genes are TRBV21-1 and TRBJ1-5. TRBV21-1 counts as a pseudogene. The CDR3 extends over 16 amino acids. The CDR3 DNA sequence: TGTGCCAGCAGCAAAGGGCGGAAGGATTTGGATCAGCCCCAGCATTTT. It encodes CASSKGRKDLDQPQHF.

This clone appeared a single time. The chain recombines TRBV4-3 with TRBJ2-1; 8 bases fit TRBD1. The CDR3 contains 15 residues. From germline, CDR1 is LGHNA and CDR2 YSLEER. J gave up 5 bases and V 2 bases, and 5 bases lay outside the gene matches. The CDR3 is CASSQLMTGDNEQFF. CDR3 bases: TGCGCCAGCAGCCAACTTATGACAGGGGACAATGAGCAGTTCTTC.

V usage is TRBV7-9 and J usage is TRBJ2-7; perhaps TRBD1 as D (6 bases). The germline gives CDR1 SEHNR, CDR2 FQNEAQ (reference sequence). There are 15 residues in the CDR3. The V end lost 5 bases, the J end lost 2 bases, and 16 bases lay between the germline ends. The CDR3 region is CASSPWVGQTYEQYF. The CDR3 nucleotides are TGTGCCAGCAGCCCCTGGGTAGGACAGACCTACGAGCAGTACTTC.

This clone was counted between two and nine times. This rearrangement joins TRBV6-1 to TRBJ2-3; 8 bases map to TRBD2. The CDR3 length is 14 residues. J was trimmed by 2 bases and V by 4 bases; bases with no gene match: 2. Germline lookup yields CDR1 MNHNS and CDR2 SASEGT. CDR3: CASSAGGHTDTQYF. DNA for the CDR3: TGTGCCAGCAGTGCGGGGGGGCACACAGATACGCAGTATTTT.